The 32 T cell receptor beta chains presented below share a single source sample, sequenced in a study of T cell responses to AZD1222 COVID-19 vaccine. Repertoires were generated with immunoSEQ multiplex PCR, while TCRdb's copy carries only in-frame clones and drops some. The sample lists 85,000 to 90,000 clones, under 95% occurring once. The source was peripheral blood, collected on day 0 of MenACWY control vaccination. Receptors were obtained from an adult in good health.

The J gene is TRBJ2-3, the V gene TRBV10-3; 9 nucleotides align to TRBD1. V was clipped by 6 bases and J by 3 bases; unmatched bases: 4. The CDR3 totals 14 residues. Per germline, CDR1 ENHRY and CDR2 SYGVKD. As DNA, the CDR3 is TGTGCCATCAGCCCGGGACAGGGTACAGATACGCAGTATTTT. Amino acid sequence: CAISPGQGTDTQYF.

This clone has only a few counts. The gene calls are TRBV5-1 and TRBJ2-1; TRBD2 is a possible D gene (5 bases). Trimming cost V 2 bases and J 2 bases, with 17 bases left between them. The germline V gene encodes CDR1 SGHRS and CDR2 YFSETQ. The CDR3 is made up of 17 amino acids. This CDR3 reads CASSFGLSRRAYNEQFF. The CDR3 DNA reads TGCGCCAGCAGCTTTGGACTGTCTCGAAGGGCCTACAATGAGCAGTTCTTC.

V gene TRBV27 combines with J gene TRBJ1-3, with D unresolved. With 4 bases removed from V and 4 bases from J, the gap between germline ends came to 8 bases. This CDR3 region has 13 residues. Germline lookup yields CDR1 MNHEY and CDR2 SMNVEV (reference sequence). This CDR3 reads CASSSGVGNTIYF. The CDR3 coding sequence is TGTGCCAGCAGTTCGGGCGTAGGAAACACCATATATTTT.

V gene TRBV28 combines with J gene TRBJ1-4; no firm D call. The CDR3 sequence is 14 residues long. Trimming removed 4 bases at V and 7 bases at J, with 13 bases between. Germline assignment: CDR1 MDHEN and CDR2 SYDVKM. Here the CDR3 DNA reads TGTGCCAGCAGTTCACCTTCCGTCGGTGAAAAACTGTTTTTT. Translating gives CASSSPSVGEKLFF.

The V gene is TRBV27, the J gene TRBJ2-3, with a possible D match to TRBD1 (5 bases). The CDR3 is made up of 15 amino acids. V lost 0 bases to trimming and J lost 2 bases, with 9 bases between them. Per germline, CDR1 MNHEY and CDR2 SMNVEV (reference sequence). The CDR3 DNA follows: TGTGCCAGCAGTTTATCGGGGCGATTCACAGATACGCAGTATTTT. Amino acids: CASSLSGRFTDTQYF.

The chain uses TRBV24-1 and TRBJ2-7, with a weak D call TRBD1 (6 bases). CDR3 size: 12 residues. Trimming shortened V by 4 bases and J by 3 bases, and 6 bases separated the two germline ends. Germline lookup yields CDR1 KGHDR and CDR2 SFDVKD. This chain's CDR3 is CATSETGYEQYF. The CDR3 DNA reads TGTGCCACCAGTGAGACAGGCTACGAGCAGTACTTC.

This chain links TRBV3-1 (or the pseudogene TRBV3-2) with TRBJ1-2; weak D call: TRBD1 (5 bases). V was shortened by 1 base and J by 0 bases, with 15 bases between the two germline ends. CDR1 and CDR2 from the germline V gene are LGHDT and YNNKEL (reference sequence). CDR3 size: 17 residues. The CDR3 reads CASSQGDGTLANYGYTF. DNA for the CDR3: TGTGCCAGCAGCCAAGGAGACGGGACTCTAGCTAACTATGGCTACACCTTC.

This rearrangement joins TRBV24-1 to TRBJ1-2, with D unresolved. V was shortened by 5 bases and J by 5 bases, with 14 bases between the two germline ends. CDR3 length equals 14 residues. The germline V gene encodes CDR1 KGHDR and CDR2 SFDVKD. CDR3: CATSGDRLGYGYTF. CDR3 DNA: TGTGCCACCAGTGGCGACCGTCTGGGGTATGGCTACACCTTC.

This chain joins TRBV21-1 and TRBJ2-7; TRBD2, the D gene given by the table, was not confirmed from the DNA. TRBV21-1 represents a pseudogene. CDR3 size: 16 residues. DNA for the CDR3: TGTGCCAGCAGCAAAGCCGGGACTAGCGGGAGCTACGAGCAGTACTTC. Its protein product is CASSKAGTSGSYEQYF.

The chain couples TRBV5-1 to TRBJ2-5; perhaps TRBD2 as D (6 bases). The CDR3 loop spans 14 amino acids. Trimming shortened V by 7 bases and J by 5 bases, and 18 bases separated the two germline ends. Germline assignment: CDR1 SGHRS and CDR2 YFSETQ. In DNA form, the CDR3 reads TGCGCCAGCTCTAACGGAGGGGTAGGGGAGACCCAGTACTTC. This gives the protein CASSNGGVGETQYF.

The sample holds one count of this clone. V usage is TRBV27 and J usage is TRBJ1-5; D uncertain. Germline CDR1 reads MNHEY; CDR2 reads SMNVEV (reference sequence). This CDR3 is 14 amino acids long. V lost 2 bases and J 0 bases, leaving 5 bases between the germline ends. The DNA for the CDR3 is TGTGCCAGCAGTTTAAGGGCTAGCAATCAGCCCCAGCATTTT. The encoded protein is CASSLRASNQPQHF.

V gene TRBV19 combines with J gene TRBJ1-1; a weak D match, TRBD1 (5 bases). The CDR3 sequence is 11 residues long. CDR1 and CDR2 from the germline V gene are LNHDA and SQIVND (reference sequence). The germline V and J ends were trimmed by 7 bases and 8 bases, with 11 bases remaining between them. The CDR3 DNA follows: TGTGCCAGTACGGGGGTTAGCGAAGCTTTCTTT. Translation: CASTGVSEAFF.

The CDR3 loop reads CASSIGWGTGEQYF. CDR3 sequence (DNA): TGTGCCAGTAGTATAGGGTGGGGGACCGGCGAGCAGTACTTC. The J gene is TRBJ2-7, the V gene TRBV19; D tentatively reads TRBD1 or TRBD2 (5 bases each). V was cut by 1 base and J by 6 bases, with 13 bases left in between. The CDR3 covers 14 residues. CDR1 and CDR2 from the germline V gene are LNHDA and SQIVND (reference sequence). Variable domain in full (rest from reference TRBV19 and TRBJ2-7): DGGITQSPKYLFRKEGQNVTLSCEQNLNHDAMYWYRQDPGQGLRLIYYSQIVNDFQKGDIAEGYSVSREKKESFPLTVTSAQKNPTAFYLCASSIGWGTGEQYFGPGTRLTVT.

The chain has TRBV2 and TRBJ2-2; possible D gene TRBD2, 6 bases. Trimming stripped 7 bases from V and 0 bases from J, with 9 bases between. The CDR3 consists of 14 residues. CDR1 and CDR2 (germline): SNHLY, FYNNEI. The CDR3 spells CASMRGSNTGELFF. The CDR3 region has the DNA TGTGCCAGCATGCGGGGCTCGAACACCGGGGAGCTGTTTTTT.

The chain joins TRBV19 to TRBJ1-1, with D unclear. V was cut by 7 bases and J by 7 bases, with 13 bases left in between. This CDR3 region has 12 residues. The germline CDR1 and CDR2 sequences are LNHDA and SQIVND (reference sequence). As DNA, the CDR3 is TGTGCCAGTACCTCCTCGGGCCTTGAAGCTTTCTTT. Protein sequence: CASTSSGLEAFF.

The chain has TRBV19 and TRBJ1-2, with 11 bases lining up with TRBD1. After removal of 4 bases from V and 3 bases from J, the junction contained 7 bases not matched to a gene. Germline lookup yields CDR1 LNHDA and CDR2 SQIVND (reference sequence). The CDR3 loop spans 16 amino acids. The CDR3 DNA sequence: TGTGCCAGTAGTACTGGACAGGGGGCCTTCGACTATGGCTACACCTTC. Its translation is CASSTGQGAFDYGYTF.

This chain links TRBV6-5 with TRBJ2-1; 7 positions match TRBD1. The germline V gene encodes CDR1 MNHEY and CDR2 SVGAGI. Trimming removed 6 bases from V and 3 bases from J; junction bases left unmatched: 5. The CDR3 is 14 amino acids. The CDR3 loop is CASRLRDSYNEQFF. The DNA of the CDR3 is TGTGCCAGCAGACTCCGGGACAGCTACAATGAGCAGTTCTTC.

The chain recombines TRBV2 with TRBJ2-7, with TRBD1 matching 8 bases. J was trimmed by 4 bases and V by 5 bases; bases with no gene match: 13. Germline assignment: CDR1 SNHLY and CDR2 FYNNEI. This CDR3 is 16 amino acids long. CDR3 protein: CASSSQFSGGGYEQYF. In nucleotides, the CDR3 is TGTGCCAGCAGTTCCCAATTTTCAGGGGGCGGTTACGAGCAGTACTTC.

V and J are TRBV2 and TRBJ1-4; D not certain. Germline loops: CDR1 SNHLY, CDR2 FYNNEI. V gave up 6 bases and J gave up 7 bases, with 15 bases separating them. The CDR3 consists of 14 residues. CDR3 sequence (DNA): TGTGCCAGCAGAATACAGTGGGCTGGTGAAAAACTGTTTTTT. It specifies CASRIQWAGEKLFF.

This rearrangement joins TRBV11-1 to TRBJ2-7, with TRBD1 identical over 10 bases. Germline lookup yields CDR1 SGHAT and CDR2 FQDESV (reference sequence). The CDR3 consists of 15 residues. V was pared by 1 base and J by 2 bases, with 2 bases of the junction left unmatched. The CDR3 sequence is CASSLVGTGAYEQYF. DNA for the CDR3: TGTGCCAGCAGCTTAGTCGGGACAGGGGCCTACGAGCAGTACTTC.

J is TRBJ2-1 and V is TRBV19; D may correspond to TRBD1 or TRBD2 (6 bases each). Germline lookup yields CDR1 LNHDA and CDR2 SQIVND (reference sequence). The CDR3 runs 17 residues. The V gene lost 3 bases and the J gene lost 6 bases, with 21 bases spanning the gap. CDR3 bases: TGTGCCAGTAGTATTGGCTTCCCCGGGGGCCAAGCCAATGAGCAGTTCTTC. This gives the protein CASSIGFPGGQANEQFF.

The chain has TRBV7-9 and TRBJ1-2; 8 positions match TRBD1. The germline CDR1 and CDR2 sequences are SEHNR and FQNEAQ (reference sequence). There are 17 residues in the CDR3. V lost 0 bases to trimming and J lost 11 bases; unmatched junction nucleotides: 17. CDR3 sequence reads: CASSLAHGSRDRRTYTF. DNA for the CDR3: TGTGCCAGCAGCTTAGCTCACGGAAGCCGGGACAGGCGAACTTACACCTTC.

This chain links TRBV7-2 with TRBJ2-3, with D maybe TRBD2 (6 bases). Trimming stripped 6 bases from V and 0 bases from J, with 7 bases between. From germline, CDR1 is SGHTA and CDR2 FQGNSA. The length of the CDR3 is 13 residues. CDR3 sequence: CASRGGSTDTQYF. The CDR3 DNA reads TGTGCCAGCAGGGGGGGTAGCACAGATACGCAGTATTTT.

The chain recombines TRBV5-1 with TRBJ2-2; D may be TRBD1 or TRBD2 (6 bases each). Germline V CDR1 and CDR2: SGHRS, YFSETQ. V was trimmed by 4 bases and J by 1 base, leaving 11 bases between them. This CDR3 has 15 residues. CDR3 in amino acids: CASSHGGLNTGELFF. DNA of the CDR3: TGCGCCAGCAGCCACGGGGGCCTGAACACCGGGGAGCTGTTTTTT.

The CDR3 protein is CASHGGRARDEQFF. In DNA, the CDR3 is TGTGCCAGCCATGGCGGGAGGGCCAGGGATGAGCAGTTCTTC. This rearrangement joins TRBV27 to TRBJ2-1; 9 nucleotides match TRBD2. Germline assignment: CDR1 MNHEY and CDR2 SMNVEV (reference sequence). This CDR3 is 14 amino acids long. The J segment lost 8 bases and the V segment lost 8 bases, leaving 10 bases of the junction unmatched.

The V and J genes are TRBV3-1 (or the pseudogene TRBV3-2) and TRBJ2-6; no definite D call. V was clipped by 4 bases and J by 0 bases, with 4 bases between them. The germline CDR1 and CDR2 sequences are LGHDT and YNNKEL (reference sequence). This CDR3 has 14 residues. CDR3 sequence reads: CASSLVSGANVLTF. In DNA form, the CDR3 reads TGTGCCAGCAGCCTCGTCTCTGGGGCCAACGTCCTGACTTTC.

The chain uses TRBV18 and TRBJ1-1; 7 bases fit TRBD1. The V gene's germline CDR1 is KGHSH and CDR2 LQKENI. The CDR3 sequence is 15 residues long. After removal of 3 bases from V and 3 bases from J, the junction contained 7 bases not matched to a gene. This CDR3 reads CASSPGEGADTEAFF. CDR3 in DNA: TGTGCCAGCTCACCGGGTGAGGGGGCAGACACTGAAGCTTTCTTT. Looking up the rest from reference TRBV18 and TRBJ1-1 gives the full variable domain: NAGVMQNPRHLVRRRGQEARLRCSPMKGHSHVYWYRQLPEEGLKFMVYLQKENIIDESGMPKERFSAEFPKEGPSILRIQQVVRGDSAAYFCASSPGEGADTEAFFGQGTRLTVV.

The chain links TRBV29-1 to TRBJ2-2, with D tentatively TRBD1 or TRBD2 (5 bases each). Germline V CDR1 and CDR2: SQVTM, ANQGSEA. This CDR3 is 12 amino acids long. Trimming cost V 7 bases and J 6 bases, with 12 bases left between them. For the CDR3, the DNA is TGCAGCGCTAGAGGGGAATCCGGGGAGCTGTTTTTT. This codes for CSARGESGELFF.

This rearrangement joins TRBV24-1 to TRBJ2-6; D remains unclear. The V end lost 4 bases, the J end lost 0 bases, and 9 bases lay between the germline ends. Germline CDR1 is KGHDR and CDR2 is SFDVKD. The CDR3 loop spans 16 amino acids. The CDR3 DNA sequence: TGTGCCACCAGTGACCCTGGCCTCTCTGGGGCCAACGTCCTGACTTTC. It is translated as CATSDPGLSGANVLTF.

This chain links TRBV12-3 or TRBV12-4 with TRBJ2-5, with D possibly matching TRBD1 (6 bases). This CDR3 spans 13 amino acids. V shed 6 bases and J shed 1 base, with 9 bases lying between them. The CDR3 protein is CASRRDTQETQYF. For the CDR3, the DNA is TGTGCCAGCAGACGGGACACCCAAGAGACCCAGTACTTC.

This chain's CDR3 is CASSQEGAGLETQYF. In DNA, the CDR3 is TGCGCCAGCAGCCAAGAGGGTGCGGGATTGGAGACCCAGTACTTC. J is TRBJ2-5 and V is TRBV4-1; possible D gene TRBD2, 6 bases. V was cut by 0 bases and J by 5 bases, with 13 bases left in between. Germline V lookup: CDR1 MGHRA, CDR2 YSYEKL. The CDR3 length is 15 residues.

This chain links TRBV7-9 with TRBJ2-7, with TRBD2 as a possible D gene (7 bases). The V and J ends lost 0 bases and 7 bases respectively, with 13 bases between them. Germline V gives CDR1 SEHNR, CDR2 FQNEAQ (reference sequence). The CDR3 has 14 residues. The CDR3 DNA reads as TGTGCCAGCAGCTTAGCGGTCGGGGGGCGGGAGCAGTACTTC. Translated: CASSLAVGGREQYF.